This T cell receptor (beta chain) was identified in a study of identical twins. Overall study results and limits: Out-of-frame alpha sequences shared by twins showed excess low generation probability.

The CDR3 runs 13 residues. V gave up 7 bases and J gave up 3 bases; unmatched junction bases: 5. cDNA molecules carried unique molecular identifiers, and template switching added a universal primer site. TCRdb re-called the 5' RACE reads with MiXCR, one entry per CDR3 protein. The table includes around 960,000 distinct CDR3 sequences, 9% to 15% detected once. On this clonotype itself: Its antigen is currently unknown.

These sequences were also reported in another study, on yellow fever vaccine responses in identical twins.

Sequencing input: PBMCs. The rearrangement links TRBV12-3 or TRBV12-4 to TRBJ2-5, with TRBD1 matching 7 bases. This sequence originates from a woman younger than 30 in good health. CDR3 sequence (DNA): TGTGCCAGCACGGGACAGTTAAAAGAGACCCAGTACTTC. Its translation: CASTGQLKETQYF.